This TCR beta chain came from a study of response to subunit inactivated influenza vaccine. Study results and caveats: Authors suggested few new T cells are recruited by each seasonal influenza vaccination.

The CDR3 is 15 residues long. Trimming stripped 3 bases from V and 0 bases from J, with 11 bases between. This clonotype was seen only a few times. The antigen remains unidentified. MiXCR was run by TCRdb on the RT-PCR reads, yielding one entry per CDR3 protein. The repertoire has 150,000 or so distinct CDR3 sequences, over 8.5% of them found once; the top ten carry roughly 40%. This TCR derives from a man aged 45-69 years who received an inactivated influenza vaccine. The sequencing here drew on CD8+ T cells sorted from PBMCs, taken around 25 months after vaccination. The rearrangement uses TRBV12-3 or TRBV12-4 and TRBJ1-1; no firm D call. The CDR3 loop is CASSFRSGMNTEAFF. The CDR3, as DNA: TGTGCCAGCAGTTTTCGTTCCGGAATGAACACTGAAGCTTTCTTT.